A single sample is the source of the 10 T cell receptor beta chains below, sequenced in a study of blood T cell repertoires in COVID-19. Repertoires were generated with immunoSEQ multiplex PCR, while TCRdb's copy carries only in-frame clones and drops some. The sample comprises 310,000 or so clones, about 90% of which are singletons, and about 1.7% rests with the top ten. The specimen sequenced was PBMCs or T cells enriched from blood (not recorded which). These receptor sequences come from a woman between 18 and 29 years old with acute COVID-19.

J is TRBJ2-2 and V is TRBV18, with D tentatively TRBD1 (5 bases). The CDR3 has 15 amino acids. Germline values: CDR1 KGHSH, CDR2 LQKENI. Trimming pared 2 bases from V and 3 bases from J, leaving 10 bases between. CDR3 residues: CASSPDPGYTGELFF. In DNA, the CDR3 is TGTGCCAGCTCACCAGACCCAGGGTACACCGGGGAGCTGTTTTTT.

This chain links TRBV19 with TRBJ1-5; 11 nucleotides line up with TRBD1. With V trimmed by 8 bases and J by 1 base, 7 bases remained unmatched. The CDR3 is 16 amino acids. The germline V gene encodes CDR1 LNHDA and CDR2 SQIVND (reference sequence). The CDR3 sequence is CASSFGDRGSNQPQHF. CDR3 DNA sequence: TGTGCCAGTTCTTTTGGGGACAGGGGGAGCAATCAGCCCCAGCATTTT. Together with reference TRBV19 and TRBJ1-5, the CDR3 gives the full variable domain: DGGITQSPKYLFRKEGQNVTLSCEQNLNHDAMYWYRQDPGQGLRLIYYSQIVNDFQKGDIAEGYSVSREKKESFPLTVTSAQKNPTAFYLCASSFGDRGSNQPQHFGDGTRLSIL.

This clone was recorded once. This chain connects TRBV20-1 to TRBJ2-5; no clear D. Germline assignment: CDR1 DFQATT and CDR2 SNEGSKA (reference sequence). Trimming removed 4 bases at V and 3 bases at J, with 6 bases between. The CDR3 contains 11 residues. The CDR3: CSAKPEETQYF. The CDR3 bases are TGCAGTGCTAAGCCCGAAGAGACCCAGTACTTC.

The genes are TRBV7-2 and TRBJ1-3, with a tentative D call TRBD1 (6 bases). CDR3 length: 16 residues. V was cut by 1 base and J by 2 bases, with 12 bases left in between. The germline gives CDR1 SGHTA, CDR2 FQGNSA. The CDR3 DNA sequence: TGTGCCAGCAGCTTAGGACCCACAGGGACTGGAAACACCATATATTTT. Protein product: CASSLGPTGTGNTIYF.

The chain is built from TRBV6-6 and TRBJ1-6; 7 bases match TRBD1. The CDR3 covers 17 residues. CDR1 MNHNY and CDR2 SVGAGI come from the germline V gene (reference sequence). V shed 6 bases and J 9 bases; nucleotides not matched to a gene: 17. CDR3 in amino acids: CASSRNRGSNKGSPLHF. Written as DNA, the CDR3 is TGTGCCAGCAGCCGAAACAGGGGATCGAACAAGGGTTCACCCCTCCACTTT.

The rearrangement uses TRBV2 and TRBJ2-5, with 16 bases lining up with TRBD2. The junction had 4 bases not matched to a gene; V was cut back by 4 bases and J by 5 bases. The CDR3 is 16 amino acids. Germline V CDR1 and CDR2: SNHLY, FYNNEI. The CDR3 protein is CASSVGTSGRVETQYF. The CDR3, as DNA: TGTGCCAGCAGTGTCGGGACTAGCGGGAGGGTTGAGACCCAGTACTTC. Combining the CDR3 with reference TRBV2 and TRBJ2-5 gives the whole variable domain EPEVTQTPSHQVTQMGQEVILRCVPISNHLYFYWYRQILGQKVEFLVSFYNNEISEKSEIFDDQFSVERPDGSNFTLKIRSTKLEDSAMYFCASSVGTSGRVETQYFGPGTRLLVL.

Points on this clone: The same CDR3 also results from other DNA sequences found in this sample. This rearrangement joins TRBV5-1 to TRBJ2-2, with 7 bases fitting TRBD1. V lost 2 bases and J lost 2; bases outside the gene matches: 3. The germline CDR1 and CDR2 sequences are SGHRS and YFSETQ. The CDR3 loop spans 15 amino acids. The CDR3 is CASSFGTANTGELFF. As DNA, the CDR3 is TGCGCCAGCAGCTTCGGGACAGCTAACACCGGGGAGCTGTTTTTT.

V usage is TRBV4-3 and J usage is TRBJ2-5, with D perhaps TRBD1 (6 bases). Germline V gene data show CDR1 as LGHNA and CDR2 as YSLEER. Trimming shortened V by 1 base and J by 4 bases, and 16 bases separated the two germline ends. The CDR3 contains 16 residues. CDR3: CASSQGDRRDRETQYF. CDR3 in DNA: TGCGCCAGCAGCCAAGGAGACAGGAGAGATCGAGAGACCCAGTACTTC.

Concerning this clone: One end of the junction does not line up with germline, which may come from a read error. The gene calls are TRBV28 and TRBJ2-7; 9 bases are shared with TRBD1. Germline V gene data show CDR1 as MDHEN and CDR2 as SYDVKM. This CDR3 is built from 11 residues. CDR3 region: CASSSGQGLGF. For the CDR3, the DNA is TGTGCCAGCAGTTCGGGACAGGGATTGGGCTTC.

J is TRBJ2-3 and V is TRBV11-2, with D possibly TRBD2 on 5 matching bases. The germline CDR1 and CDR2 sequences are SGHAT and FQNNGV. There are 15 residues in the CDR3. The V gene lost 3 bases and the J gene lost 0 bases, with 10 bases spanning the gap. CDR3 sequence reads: CASSFIGGSTDTQYF. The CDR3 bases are TGTGCCAGCAGCTTCATAGGAGGAAGCACAGATACGCAGTATTTT.